Sequencing of this T cell receptor (beta chain) was carried out in a study of shared clonotypes between healthy human individuals. Study observations and caveats: Investigators expected sequencing depth to affect clonotype sharing among donors. Genetic and exposure-history diversity was limited by the small donor number.

V was clipped by 10 bases and J by 5 bases, with 9 bases between them. The germline gives CDR1 ENHRY, CDR2 SYGVKD. The CDR3 totals 11 residues. Using immunoSEQ multiplex PCR, the repertoire was profiled, and TCRdb retains in-frame clones only, with some absent. The data show about 510,000 clones, roughly 85% seen once. This clone came up once. Its antigen is unidentified. Within Nashville, Tennessee resided all donors, each a Caucasian adult. Specimen: PBMCs. The rearrangement uses TRBV10-3 and TRBJ2-1; D not certain. This TCR derives from a woman in her thirties or forties in good health. Some clones in this sample may be carry-over from other donors' samples. The CDR3 sequence: CATEHDNEQFF. In DNA form, the CDR3 reads TGTGCCACCGAACATGACAATGAGCAGTTCTTC.